This T cell receptor beta chain was observed in a study of blood T cells in healthy people across ages. Trimming removed 3 bases from V and 0 bases from J, with 15 bases in between. The CDR3 consists of 17 residues. Germline V CDR1 and CDR2: MDHEN, SYDVKM. A second about 6 to 12 cycle PCR used barcoded and J-beta primers. One entry per CDR3 protein, called by TCRdb with MiXCR from the 5' RACE reads. The sample contains almost 800,000 distinct CDR3 sequences, about three fifths of which appear only once. This clonotype has just one count. This chain connects TRBV28 to TRBJ2-1, with D tentatively TRBD2 (5 bases). This sequence originates from a man aged 25 to 40 in good health. The specimen sequenced was blood. CDR3 protein: CASSFSVVGASYNEQFF. CDR3 in DNA: TGTGCCAGCAGTTTTTCAGTAGTGGGAGCCTCCTACAATGAGCAGTTCTTC.